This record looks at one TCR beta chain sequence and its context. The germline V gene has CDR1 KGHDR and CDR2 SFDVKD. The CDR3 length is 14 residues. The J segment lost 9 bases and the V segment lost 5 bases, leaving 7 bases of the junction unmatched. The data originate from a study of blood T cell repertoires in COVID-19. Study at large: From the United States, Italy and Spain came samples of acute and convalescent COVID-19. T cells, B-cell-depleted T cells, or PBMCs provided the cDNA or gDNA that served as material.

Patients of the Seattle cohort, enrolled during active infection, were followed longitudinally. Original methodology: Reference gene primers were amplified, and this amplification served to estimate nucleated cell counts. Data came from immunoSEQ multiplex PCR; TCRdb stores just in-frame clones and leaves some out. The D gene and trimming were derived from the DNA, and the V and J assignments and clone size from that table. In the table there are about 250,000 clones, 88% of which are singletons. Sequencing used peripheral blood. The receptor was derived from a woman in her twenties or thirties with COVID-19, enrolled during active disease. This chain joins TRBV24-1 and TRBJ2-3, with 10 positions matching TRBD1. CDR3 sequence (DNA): TGTGCCACCAGTGTTGGGACAGGGGAGGACACGCAGTATTTT. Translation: CATSVGTGEDTQYF.